This TCR beta chain was retrieved from a study of T cells after yellow fever vaccination. CDR1 is LNHDA and CDR2 is SQIVND in the germline V gene (reference sequence). V was pared by 5 bases and J by 7 bases, with 12 bases between. There are 13 residues in the CDR3. Study-level results: Researchers noted that a small share of clonotypes showed up in both CD4 and CD8 compartments. Most primary-vaccination clones recurred post-booster (around 95% CD4, roughly 87% CD8).

Only one count was recorded for this clonotype. The antigen remains unidentified. The TCR cDNA carried a universal primer site and UMIs from 5'RACE template switching. TCRdb ran MiXCR on the 5' RACE reads and lists one entry per CDR3 protein. This sample carries some 500,000 distinct CDR3 sequences, 13% of them seen once, and the ten largest clones take roughly 13%. This sample comprised PBMCs, obtained on the day of the yellow fever booster vaccination. The source is a man aged 25 to 40 who received the YFV17D yellow fever vaccine. V gene TRBV19 combines with J gene TRBJ1-5, with a weak D call TRBD1 (5 bases). CDR3 DNA sequence: TGTGCCAGTAGTGGGCAGGGTTCACAGCCCCAGCATTTT. Encoded protein: CASSGQGSQPQHF.